This T cell receptor (beta chain) stems from a study of response to subunit inactivated influenza vaccine. Via MiXCR, TCRdb re-called the RT-PCR reads, giving one row per CDR3 protein. The data hold more than 700,000 distinct CDR3 sequences, with around 20% observed a single time. In this sample, this clonotype turned up a few times. Its target is not known. The CDR3 totals 17 residues. Germline assignment: CDR1 DFQATT and CDR2 SNEGSKA (reference sequence). V lost 3 bases to trimming and J lost 2 bases; unmatched junction nucleotides: 7. Study-wide points: The authors suggested that every seasonal influenza vaccination recruits few new T cells.

The TCR originated in a man aged 45-60 years who received an inactivated influenza vaccine. The rearrangement links TRBV20-1 to TRBJ2-2; 12 bases are shared with TRBD2. Specimen: PBMCs from blood, collected roughly 5 days after vaccination. CDR3 residues: CSASRLAGESNTGELFF. The CDR3, as DNA: TGCAGTGCTAGTCGACTAGCGGGAGAGAGTAACACCGGGGAGCTGTTTTTT.